The 24 T cell receptor beta chains below all came from one sample that was sequenced in a study of blood T cells in healthy people across ages. Sample-barcoded 5' priming and a J-beta primer mix drove a second PCR of 7 to 11 cycles. TCRdb reprocessed the 5' RACE reads with MiXCR, giving one entry per CDR3 protein. This repertoire shows about 1.4 million distinct CDR3 sequences, approximately 59% found once; its top ten account for 6.5% to 8.5%. Sequenced: blood. All receptors come from a man aged 18 to 35 in good health.

This clonotype has more than one count but fewer than ten. The chain's CDR3 is CASSSELAEETQYF. CDR3 sequence (DNA): TGTGCCAGCAGCTCCGAACTAGCGGAAGAGACCCAGTACTTC. V gene TRBV11-3 combines with J gene TRBJ2-5, with 8 bases that match TRBD2. The CDR3 is made up of 14 amino acids. The trim removed 4 bases at V and 3 bases at J, leaving 4 bases unmatched. Germline values: CDR1 SGHNT, CDR2 YENEEA.

The chain is built from TRBV11-2 and TRBJ2-7; the match to TRBD1 covers 8 bases. Germline V gives CDR1 SGHAT, CDR2 FQNNGV. Unmatched junction bases numbered 14, after V lost 4 bases and J lost 0 bases. CDR3 length: 18 amino acids. The CDR3 loop is CASSSIKRTGTGSYEQYF. In DNA form, the CDR3 reads TGTGCCAGCAGCTCCATTAAACGTACCGGGACAGGCTCCTACGAGCAGTACTTC. The variable domain in full, completed from reference TRBV11-2 and TRBJ2-7, reads EAGVAQSPRYKIIEKRQSVAFWCNPISGHATLYWYQQILGQGPKLLIQFQNNGVVDDSQLPKDRFSAERLKGVDSTLKIQPAKLEDSAVYLCASSSIKRTGTGSYEQYFGPGTRLTVT.

This sequence joins TRBV29-1 and TRBJ2-7; 9 nucleotides line up with TRBD2. The CDR3 runs 13 residues. Per the germline V gene, CDR1 is SQVTM and CDR2 is ANQGSEA. The J segment lost 7 bases and the V segment lost 6 bases, leaving 10 bases of the junction unmatched. The CDR3 DNA is TGCAGCGTCTCACTAGCGGGCTTGAATGAGCAGTACTTC. Translated, it gives CSVSLAGLNEQYF.

This chain connects TRBV6-2 or TRBV6-3 to TRBJ2-1, with a possible D match to TRBD2 (7 bases). The CDR3 runs 16 residues. The germline CDR1 and CDR2 sequences are MNHEY and SVGEGT. V lost 2 bases and J lost 4, with 15 bases in between. This CDR3 is CASSYAPGGRYNEQFF. For the CDR3, the DNA is TGTGCCAGCAGTTACGCCCCGGGGGGCCGGTACAATGAGCAGTTCTTC.

V usage is TRBV25-1 and J usage is TRBJ2-6; D unclear. V gave up 8 bases and J gave up 0 bases, with 11 bases separating them. CDR3 length: 15 amino acids. Germline V CDR1 and CDR2: MGHDK, SYGVNS. CDR3 bases: TGTGCCAGCGCCAGACTGGACTCTGGGGCCAACGTCCTGACTTTC. Translation gives CASARLDSGANVLTF.

The V gene is TRBV7-9, the J gene TRBJ2-4; D is possibly TRBD1 or TRBD2 (6 bases each). The CDR3 runs to 16 residues. Germline V gene sequence: CDR1 SEHNR, CDR2 FQNEAQ (reference sequence). The ends were cut back, 1 base at V and 6 bases at J, with 16 bases in the middle. CDR3 nucleotide sequence: TGTGCCAGCAGCTTAGGCATGGGGGGCGCAGGAAACATTCAGTACTTC. This encodes CASSLGMGGAGNIQYF.

V and J are TRBV27 and TRBJ1-6, with a possible D match to TRBD1 (6 bases). The V end was cut by 2 bases, the J end by 15 bases, with 11 bases between. This CDR3 contains 12 residues. The germline CDR1 and CDR2 sequences are MNHEY and SMNVEV (reference sequence). CDR3 region: CASSLGGHHLHF. The CDR3 DNA sequence: TGTGCCAGCAGTTTAGGGGGGCATCACCTCCACTTT.

V usage is TRBV3-1 and J usage is TRBJ2-6; possible D gene TRBD2, 5 bases. CDR1 is LGHDT and CDR2 is YNNKEL in the germline V gene (reference sequence). V was clipped by 4 bases and J by 0 bases, with 7 bases between them. This CDR3 is built from 15 residues. The CDR3 is CASSRELSGANVLTF. CDR3 sequence (DNA): TGTGCCAGCAGCCGGGAGCTCTCTGGGGCCAACGTCCTGACTTTC.

This clonotype has just a few counts. The rearrangement uses TRBV12-3 or TRBV12-4 and TRBJ1-1; D uncertain. V lost 7 bases to trimming and J lost 3 bases, with 21 bases between them. The CDR3 consists of 16 residues. The CDR3 region has the DNA TGTGCCAGCACTCCCTCGGTGGGTGTTTATGACACTGAAGCTTTCTTT. This sequence encodes CASTPSVGVYDTEAFF.

The V and J genes are TRBV5-1 and TRBJ2-1, with D possibly being TRBD1 or TRBD2 (6 bases each). This CDR3 contains 15 residues. The germline V gene has CDR1 SGHRS and CDR2 YFSETQ. V lost 4 bases to trimming and J lost 7 bases, with 18 bases between them. The DNA for the CDR3 is TGCGCCAGCAGCGTCACGGGGGCCGTGGGGAATGAGCAGTTCTTC. Translation gives CASSVTGAVGNEQFF.

This clonotype was observed a few times. V and J are TRBV7-2 and TRBJ2-5, with no clear D. Trimming took off 10 bases at V and 0 bases at J, with 12 bases between the two ends. The CDR3 has 13 amino acids. Germline values: CDR1 SGHTA, CDR2 FQGNSA. The CDR3 sequence: CATIDGYQETQYF. The CDR3, as DNA: TGTGCCACCATTGATGGGTACCAAGAGACCCAGTACTTC.

This clonotype has a handful of counts. The chain employs TRBV6-2 or TRBV6-3 and TRBJ1-2, with D hard to call. The ends were cut back, 5 bases at V and 4 bases at J, with 11 bases in the middle. The germline gives CDR1 MNHEY, CDR2 SVGEGT. This CDR3 contains 13 residues. CDR3 protein: CASSPLPIYGYTF. In nucleotides, the CDR3 is TGTGCCAGCAGTCCTCTTCCAATCTATGGCTACACCTTC.

This clonotype was seen a single time. V usage is TRBV6-1 and J usage is TRBJ2-2; the D is unclear. This CDR3 comprises 11 residues. The V end lost 10 bases, the J end lost 7 bases, and 10 bases lay between the germline ends. CDR1 MNHNS and CDR2 SASEGT come from the germline V gene. This chain's CDR3 is CATGRSGELFF. The DNA for the CDR3 is TGTGCCACCGGTAGGAGCGGGGAGCTGTTTTTT.

The chain carries TRBV28 and TRBJ2-3, with 10 bases fitting TRBD2. V lost 2 bases, J lost 5 bases, and 7 bases stayed unmatched. The CDR3 consists of 16 residues. The germline V gene has CDR1 MDHEN and CDR2 SYDVKM. The CDR3 DNA reads as TGTGCCAGCAGTTTAGCTAGCGGGGGAGTCGGAGATACGCAGTATTTT. As protein: CASSLASGGVGDTQYF.

The genes are TRBV27 and TRBJ2-3; tentative D call: TRBD2 (6 bases). CDR3 length: 16 residues. V was clipped by 2 bases and J by 2 bases, with 14 bases between them. Germline CDR1 MNHEY, CDR2 SMNVEV (reference sequence). The CDR3 here is CASSLEGGGHTDTQYF. The CDR3 nucleotides read TGTGCCAGCAGTTTAGAGGGAGGCGGGCACACAGATACGCAGTATTTT.

The V and J genes are TRBV27 and TRBJ2-1, with D unclear. The CDR3 is 13 amino acids. The germline CDR1 and CDR2 sequences are MNHEY and SMNVEV (reference sequence). Between the trimmed V and J ends, which lost 5 bases and 5 bases, there was a span of 10 bases. In DNA, the CDR3 is TGTGCCAGCAGTGTGTTCAATCACAATGAGCAGTTCTTC. Encoded protein: CASSVFNHNEQFF.

This clonotype showed up just a few times. This chain uses TRBV29-1 with TRBJ1-2, with D possibly being TRBD1 (5 bases). Germline V gene sequence: CDR1 SQVTM, CDR2 ANQGSEA. The CDR3 has 13 residues. Deletions cut 6 bases from V and 5 bases from J, with 16 bases between. The CDR3 nucleotides read TGCAGCGTAGGCCGTGAGGGGAAGTATGGCTACACCTTC. It translates to CSVGREGKYGYTF.

This clonotype was seen only once. The chain links TRBV29-1 to TRBJ1-2; 8 bases align to TRBD1. The CDR3 is 16 residues long. The germline V gene has CDR1 SQVTM and CDR2 ANQGSEA. V gave up 1 base and J gave up 2 bases; unmatched junction bases: 9. The CDR3 here is CSVEVATGEGNYGYTF. The DNA for the CDR3 is TGCAGCGTTGAAGTCGCGACAGGGGAAGGGAACTATGGCTACACCTTC.

This chain links TRBV18 with TRBJ2-7; 10 bases align to TRBD2. Germline V CDR1 and CDR2: KGHSH, LQKENI. Losses at the gene ends were 2 bases for V and 3 bases for J; bases not matched to a gene: 4. The CDR3 length is 15 residues. The DNA of the CDR3 is TGTGCCAGCTCACCAGGGACTAGCGCCCGCTACGAGCAGTACTTC. Translation gives CASSPGTSARYEQYF.

The V gene is TRBV12-3 or TRBV12-4, the J gene TRBJ2-1; D perhaps matches TRBD2 (7 bases). This CDR3 region has 16 residues. V lost 1 base and J lost 4, with 14 bases in between. Here the CDR3 reads CASSLVGGGHYNEQFF. CDR3 sequence (DNA): TGTGCCAGCAGTTTAGTAGGGGGGGGACATTACAATGAGCAGTTCTTC.

This clonotype occurred a few times. The CDR3 coding sequence is TGTGCCACCAGGGGGCCCACCGGGGAGCTGTTTTTT. Its translation is CATRGPTGELFF. The J gene is TRBJ2-2, the V gene TRBV27; 8 nucleotides match TRBD1. The V and J ends lost 10 bases and 4 bases, in that order; junction bases with no gene match: 2. Germline-derived CDR1 and CDR2 are MNHEY and SMNVEV (reference sequence). This CDR3 is 12 amino acids long.

The chain recombines TRBV20-1 with TRBJ2-4; TRBD2 is a possible D gene (6 bases). This CDR3 has 15 residues. The germline CDR1 and CDR2 sequences are DFQATT and SNEGSKA (reference sequence). Deletions cut 3 bases from V and 5 bases from J, with 17 bases between. CDR3 loop: CSASRSNWGENIQYF. DNA of the CDR3: TGCAGTGCTAGTCGTTCGAACTGGGGGGAAAACATTCAGTACTTC.

The genes are TRBV29-1 and TRBJ2-1; 12 positions match TRBD2. V dropped 6 bases and J dropped 9; count of bases not matched to a gene: 6. The length of the CDR3 is 13 residues. Germline V gives CDR1 SQVTM, CDR2 ANQGSEA. The CDR3 DNA reads as TGCAGCGTAAGACTAGCGGGAGCGTTTGAGCAGTTCTTC. As protein: CSVRLAGAFEQFF.

This clonotype has ten or more counts. J is TRBJ2-7 and V is TRBV7-2; D uncertain. The germline CDR1 and CDR2 sequences are SGHTA and FQGNSA. V was shortened by 2 bases and J by 5 bases, with 7 bases between the two germline ends. This CDR3 contains 12 residues. The CDR3 bases are TGTGCCAGCAGCTTAATGGGCCACGAGCAGTACTTC. Amino acid sequence: CASSLMGHEQYF.